The clone carrying this TCR beta chain came up many times. Its antigen is not known. This record belongs to a study of T cells after yellow fever vaccination. Study-level background: With SMART-Seq v4 Ultra Low Input, the fractions containing low cell numbers were prepared. Findings of the study overall: Contaminants from the bulk population, in the form of abundant clonotypes, could be found in FACS-sorted repertoires. A large majority of primary-vaccination clones showed up again after the booster (just under 97% CD4, almost 90% CD8). Faster peaking, at day 5 versus 15, marked a secondary response that was weaker.

TCRdb independently ran MiXCR on the 5' RACE reads; one entry per CDR3 protein. The sample shows hundreds of thousands of distinct CDR3 sequences, over 8% of them seen only once. The receptor's source is a man between 18 and 29 years old who received the YFV17D yellow fever vaccine. The sample here was PBMCs, taken on the day of the first yellow fever vaccination.

For the CDR3, the DNA is TGTGCCAGCAGTTCGGGGACAGGGGGCGTGGAGACCCAGTACTTC. Translated: CASSSGTGGVETQYF. The V call is TRBV27, the J call TRBJ2-5; 12 nucleotides agree with TRBD1. The CDR3 is 15 residues long. The germline V gene encodes CDR1 MNHEY and CDR2 SMNVEV (reference sequence). The V segment lost 4 bases and the J segment 5 bases; nucleotides outside the gene matches: 5.